This T cell receptor (beta chain) was observed in a study of Tregs in tolerant kidney transplant recipients. Study findings and constraints: Tregs expanded with activated donor B cells seemed most donor-specific. The small number of patients limits these findings pending further validation. No direct test of biological reproducibility was done here.

Remarks on this clone: Its antigen is unidentified.

The V end was cut by 5 bases, the J end by 8 bases, with 21 bases between. This CDR3 contains 15 residues. CDR1 is SGHAT, CDR2 FQDESV, per germline (reference sequence). Data came from immunoSEQ multiplex PCR; TCRdb stores just in-frame clones and leaves some out. The table has 120,000 or so clones, around 94% seen once. CD4+CD25+CD127- Tregs, CD4+CD25- non-Tregs, CD4 and CD8 cells were sorted. Sequencing was performed on CD4+ T cells from blood. This sequence joins TRBV11-1 and TRBJ1-2; D possibly corresponds to TRBD1 (5 bases). This clonotype originated in a human donor in good health. This CDR3 is CASSPRGRESRGYTF. The CDR3 coding sequence is TGTGCCAGCAGCCCGCGGGGCAGGGAGTCGAGGGGCTACACCTTC.